Following are 27 T cell receptor beta chains from one sample sequenced in a study of Tregs in tolerant kidney transplant recipients. Profiling relied on immunoSEQ multiplex PCR, and the TCRdb table lists in-frame clones only, not all of them. The table for this sample gives roughly 32,000 clones. The sample consisted of CD8+ T cells from blood, taken before the transplant. These TCRs come from a human donor who received a combined kidney and bone marrow transplant.

To note about this clone: The CDR3 is cut off 3 residues early in the read; its end comes from the germline J gene. The gene calls are TRBV2 and TRBJ2-1, with D possibly TRBD2 on 5 matching bases. Per the germline V gene, CDR1 is SNHLY and CDR2 is FYNNEI. CDR3 length: 12 residues. The V and J ends lost 6 bases and 5 bases respectively, with 8 bases between them. CDR3 region: CASSRGNNEQFF. CDR3 bases read: TGTGCCAGCAGCCGGGGTAACAATGAG. Drawing the rest from reference TRBV2 and TRBJ2-1, the complete variable domain is EPEVTQTPSHQVTQMGQEVILRCVPISNHLYFYWYRQILGQKVEFLVSFYNNEISEKSEIFDDQFSVERPDGSNFTLKIRSTKLEDSAMYFCASSRGNNEQFFGPGTRLTVL.

Note on this clone: The read ends 3 residues before the CDR3 terminus; that terminus is restored from the germline J gene. The chain is built from TRBV29-1 and TRBJ2-2; D possibly corresponds to TRBD2 (5 bases). The germline V gene encodes CDR1 SQVTM and CDR2 ANQGSEA. The CDR3 length is 13 residues. V was pared by 7 bases and J by 3 bases, with 12 bases between. The sequenced part of the CDR3 DNA is TGCAGCGGAGCCTACGGGGACACCGGGGAG. This encodes CSGAYGDTGE. Given in full, the CDR3 is CSGAYGDTGELFF.

As concerns this clone: The CDR3 extends 3 residues past the end of the read, so its final part is completed from the germline J gene. The chain combines TRBV18 with TRBJ1-1, with TRBD1 matching 7 bases. J gave up 0 bases and V 3 bases, and 10 bases lay outside the gene matches. Germline V gene sequence: CDR1 KGHSH, CDR2 LQKENI. This CDR3 comprises 17 residues. CDR3 region: CASSPSRGFGMNTEAFF. Incomplete CDR3 DNA: TGTGCCAGCTCACCTAGCAGGGGGTTCGGGATGAACACTGAA.

Worth noting for this clone: Read data end 3 residues before the CDR3 end; the end is taken from the germline J gene. The chain carries TRBV2 and TRBJ1-4, with 7 bases fitting TRBD1. From germline, CDR1 is SNHLY and CDR2 FYNNEI. The CDR3 length is 16 residues. The V and J ends lost 8 bases and 4 bases, in that order; junction bases with no gene match: 13. The DNA read from the CDR3 is TGTGCCAGCCAAGGGGAGGGGGCGCAGGGTAATGAAAAA. This gives the protein CASQGEGAQGNEK. The CDR3 in full is CASQGEGAQGNEKLFF.

This chain's CDR3 is CASSPQVQDEQYF. The DNA read from the CDR3 is TGTGCCAGCAGCCCACAGGTGCAGGACGAG. The J gene is TRBJ2-7, the V gene TRBV7-2; a possible D gene is TRBD1 (5 bases). Sequencing ends 3 residues short of the CDR3 end; the germline J gene provides the rest. This CDR3 has 13 residues. The V gene lost 5 bases and the J gene lost 5 bases, with 13 bases spanning the gap. CDR1 and CDR2 from the germline V gene are SGHTA and FQGNSA.

In regard to this clone: Read coverage stops 3 residues before the CDR3 terminus; the germline J gene supplies the remainder. The V call is TRBV7-6, the J call TRBJ2-1; 7 nucleotides align to TRBD2. The CDR3 contains 16 residues. The trim removed 1 base at V and 8 bases at J, leaving 11 bases unmatched. Germline CDR1 and CDR2: SGHVS and FNYEAQ. The DNA read from the CDR3 is TGTGCCAGCAGCTTAGTGCTACGGGGGGACGGGGATGAG. Its protein is CASSLVLRGDGDE. The entire CDR3 is CASSLVLRGDGDEQFF.

Concerning this clone itself: The CDR3 extends 3 residues past the end of the read, so its final part is completed from the germline J gene. The rearrangement joins TRBV7-9 to TRBJ1-1, with 10 bases identical to TRBD1. V was pared by 5 bases and J by 6 bases, with 9 bases of the junction left unmatched. The CDR3 is 15 residues long. Germline V gene data show CDR1 as SEHNR and CDR2 as FQNEAQ (reference sequence). CDR3 amino acids: CASSRTGGEDPEAFF. The part of the CDR3 DNA that was read is TGTGCCAGCAGCCGGACAGGGGGTGAGGACCCTGAA.

As to this clone: The sequenced fragment ends 3 residues before the CDR3 boundary, so the rest is inferred from the germline J gene. This chain links TRBV5-6 with TRBJ2-7; 11 bases match TRBD2. V shed 4 bases, J shed 4 bases, and the junction held 4 bases outside the gene matches. CDR1 and CDR2 (germline): SGHDT, YYEEEE. The CDR3 sequence is 14 residues long. CDR3 protein: CASSNPSGGYEQYF. Partial CDR3 DNA: TGTGCCAGCAGCAACCCTAGCGGGGGGTACGAG.

Note on this clone: The sequenced fragment ends 3 residues before the CDR3 boundary, so the rest is inferred from the germline J gene. The rearrangement links TRBV2 to TRBJ1-5; a possible D gene is TRBD1 (6 bases). The ends were cut back, 3 bases at V and 0 bases at J, with 12 bases in the middle. The CDR3 has 16 residues. Germline CDR1 SNHLY, CDR2 FYNNEI. The sequenced CDR3 bases are TGTGCCAGCAGTGAGGACAGACGTTATAGCAATCAGCCC. This encodes CASSEDRRYSNQP. The whole CDR3 protein reads CASSEDRRYSNQPQHF. Drawing the rest from reference TRBV2 and TRBJ1-5, the complete variable domain is EPEVTQTPSHQVTQMGQEVILRCVPISNHLYFYWYRQILGQKVEFLVSFYNNEISEKSEIFDDQFSVERPDGSNFTLKIRSTKLEDSAMYFCASSEDRRYSNQPQHFGDGTRLSIL.

About this clone itself: Read data end 3 residues before the CDR3 end; the end is taken from the germline J gene. The chain links TRBV20-1 to TRBJ2-1; D gene ambiguous. Between the trimmed V and J ends, which lost 3 bases and 4 bases, there was a span of 22 bases. CDR1 and CDR2 from the germline V gene are DFQATT and SNEGSKA (reference sequence). The CDR3 runs to 17 residues. CDR3 DNA (partial): TGCAGTGCTAGTACTACACTGAGTATCCGTTCGTACAATGAG. It specifies CSASTTLSIRSYNE. The entire CDR3 protein reads CSASTTLSIRSYNEQFF.

Partial CDR3 DNA: TGTGCCAGTAGTATTAATCCGGGACTAGAGGCAGATACG. As protein: CASSINPGLEADT. Given in full, the CDR3 is CASSINPGLEADTQYF. The chain uses TRBV19 and TRBJ2-3; TRBD2 aligns across 8 bases. The observed sequence ends 3 residues before the CDR3 terminus, with the missing tail filled in from the germline J gene. The germline CDR1 and CDR2 sequences are LNHDA and SQIVND (reference sequence). With 3 bases clipped from V and 4 bases from J, the junction kept 9 bases outside the gene matches. There are 16 residues in the CDR3.

On this clone itself: The read halts 3 residues ahead of the CDR3 end, with the missing end drawn from the germline J gene. The chain employs TRBV29-1 and TRBJ2-7; 8 bases fit TRBD1. With V trimmed by 5 bases and J by 0 bases, 6 bases remained unmatched. There are 14 residues in the CDR3. Germline V gives CDR1 SQVTM, CDR2 ANQGSEA. CDR3 loop: CSVQSGGNSYEQYF. Partial CDR3 DNA: TGCAGCGTTCAATCAGGGGGCAACTCCTACGAG.

In regard to this clone: The DNA ends 3 residues before the CDR3 does, and the rest of the CDR3 is filled in from the germline J gene. This chain uses TRBV5-6 with TRBJ2-7; 7 positions agree with TRBD1. Germline V CDR1 and CDR2: SGHDT, YYEEEE. V lost 3 bases, J lost 0 bases, and 3 bases stayed unmatched. This CDR3 contains 14 residues. The sequenced CDR3 bases are TGTGCCAGCAGCTGGGGACAGCTCTCCTACGAG. This encodes CASSWGQLSYE. The full CDR3 protein is CASSWGQLSYEQYF. The entire variable domain, with the rest obtained from reference TRBV5-6 and TRBJ2-7, is as follows: DAGVTQSPTHLIKTRGQQVTLRCSPKSGHDTVSWYQQALGQGPQFIFQYYEEEERQRGNFPDRFSGHQFPNYSSELNVNALLLGDSALYLCASSWGQLSYEQYFGPGTRLTVT.

Partial CDR3 DNA: TGTGCCAGTCGAGCTAGCGGGAGCCCCGCCTACGAG. This codes for CASRASGSPAYE. The whole CDR3 protein reads CASRASGSPAYEQYF. J is TRBJ2-7 and V is TRBV7-2; 10 positions agree with TRBD2. The missing CDR3 end, 3 residues past where the read stops, is filled in from the germline J gene. Per germline, CDR1 SGHTA and CDR2 FQGNSA. The J segment lost 2 bases and the V segment lost 9 bases, leaving 10 bases of the junction unmatched. This CDR3 is built from 15 residues.

The CDR3 is CSARPPTSGTYNEQFF. The DNA read from the CDR3 is TGCAGTGCTAGACCCCCCACTAGCGGAACCTACAATGAG. The V call is TRBV20-1, the J call TRBJ2-1, with TRBD2 matching over 8 bases. Coverage ceases 3 residues before the CDR3 finishes, and the germline J gene fills in the end. Germline CDR1 reads DFQATT; CDR2 reads SNEGSKA (reference sequence). The trim removed 2 bases at V and 2 bases at J, leaving 8 bases unmatched. This CDR3 has 16 amino acids.

A word on this clone: The read ends 3 residues before the CDR3 terminus; that terminus is restored from the germline J gene. The V call is TRBV13, the J call TRBJ2-3, with D unresolved. The CDR3 loop spans 14 amino acids. Germline CDR1 is PRHDT and CDR2 is FYEKMQ (reference sequence). V dropped 3 bases and J dropped 4 bases, with 11 bases sitting between them. The CDR3 spells CASSFGLEADTQYF. The covered CDR3 bases are TGTGCCAGCAGCTTCGGCCTAGAGGCAGATACG. Complete variable domain (other parts from reference TRBV13 and TRBJ2-3): AAGVIQSPRHLIKEKRETATLKCYPIPRHDTVYWYQQGPGQDPQFLISFYEKMQSDKGSIPDRFSAQQFSDYHSELNMSSLELGDSALYFCASSFGLEADTQYFGPGTRLTVL.

Comments on this clone: The observed sequence ends 3 residues before the CDR3 terminus, with the missing tail filled in from the germline J gene. The J gene is TRBJ2-2, the V gene TRBV7-6; D gene unclear. Germline V gene data show CDR1 as SGHVS and CDR2 as FNYEAQ. The CDR3 contains 11 residues. V lost 4 bases to trimming and J lost 6 bases, with 3 bases between them. The CDR3 protein is CASSSSGELFF. The sequenced part of the CDR3 DNA is TGTGCCAGCAGCTCCTCCGGGGAG.

Remarks on this clone: The missing CDR3 end, 3 residues past where the read stops, is filled in from the germline J gene. V and J are TRBV30 and TRBJ1-1; D is perhaps TRBD1 (5 bases). Trimming left V 0 bases short and J 1 base short, with 15 bases between. The V gene's germline CDR1 is GTSNPN and CDR2 SVGIG (reference sequence). CDR3 length: 16 amino acids. The CDR3 loop reads CAWSVPQGLWNTEAFF. The sequenced CDR3 bases are TGTGCCTGGAGTGTACCCCAGGGATTGTGGAACACTGAA. The variable domain in full, completed from reference TRBV30 and TRBJ1-1, reads SQTIHQWPATLVQPVGSPLSLECTVEGTSNPNLYWYRQAAGRGLQLLFYSVGIGQISSEVPQNLSASRPQDRQFILSSKKLLLSDSGFYLCAWSVPQGLWNTEAFFGQGTRLTVV.

For this clone: The CDR3 end lies 3 residues beyond the end of the read and is filled in from the germline J gene. The V gene is TRBV6-2 or TRBV6-3, the J gene TRBJ2-7; 7 positions agree with TRBD1. Trimming cost V 4 bases and J 3 bases; bases outside gene matches: 6. Per germline, CDR1 MNHEY and CDR2 SVGEGT. There are 14 residues in the CDR3. This CDR3 reads CASSWGTVHYEQYF. The sequenced CDR3 bases are TGTGCCAGCAGTTGGGGGACAGTCCACTACGAG.

Remarks on this clone: The CDR3 end falls 3 residues outside the read, so it is completed with the germline J gene. This sequence joins TRBV5-6 and TRBJ2-7; 11 bases map to TRBD1. The germline V gene has CDR1 SGHDT and CDR2 YYEEEE. This CDR3 spans 15 amino acids. Trimming removed 2 bases from V and 5 bases from J; junction bases left unmatched: 6. The part of the CDR3 DNA that was read is TGTGCCAGCAGCTTCGGGACAGGGGGTTACCACGAG. It specifies CASSFGTGGYHE. The entire CDR3 reads CASSFGTGGYHEQYF.

To note about this clone: The CDR3 end lies 3 residues beyond the end of the read and is filled in from the germline J gene. The rearrangement uses TRBV7-9 and TRBJ1-5; D is ambiguous. Trimming cost V 5 bases and J 5 bases, with 16 bases left between them. The CDR3 spans 15 residues. CDR1 and CDR2 from the germline V gene are SEHNR and FQNEAQ (reference sequence). The sequenced CDR3 bases are TGTGCCAGCAGCCGACCCAGGACGGGGTATCAGCCC. Its protein product is CASSRPRTGYQP. The CDR3, in full, reads CASSRPRTGYQPQHF.

About this clone: The CDR3 end is not reached by the read, which stops 3 residues before it; the germline J gene fills it in. The chain is built from TRBV2 and TRBJ1-5; no clear D gene. Trimming took 4 bases from V and 5 from J, leaving 9 bases between them. This CDR3 region has 13 residues. From germline, CDR1 is SNHLY and CDR2 FYNNEI. The part of the CDR3 DNA that was read is TGTGCCAGCAGTGGGGCAACCGATCAGCCC. This gives the protein CASSGATDQP. The entire CDR3 protein is CASSGATDQPQHF.

In regard to this clone: The read ends 3 residues before the CDR3 terminus; that terminus is restored from the germline J gene. The V gene is TRBV7-2, the J gene TRBJ2-2; no firm D call. In germline, CDR1 is SGHTA, CDR2 FQGNSA. The CDR3 spans 15 residues. V dropped 4 bases and J dropped 8 bases, with 17 bases sitting between them. Here the CDR3 reads CASSSRGRQRGELFF. CDR3 DNA, as far as it was read: TGTGCCAGCAGCTCACGCGGAAGGCAGCGAGGGGAG.

The sequenced part of the CDR3 DNA is TGTGCCTGGAGCTCTCTGACGGCTAGCCAAGAGACC. It codes for CAWSSLTASQET. In full, the CDR3 is CAWSSLTASQETQYF. The chain joins TRBV30 to TRBJ2-5; D is unresolved. The read halts 3 residues ahead of the CDR3 end, with the missing end drawn from the germline J gene. V was shortened by 3 bases and J by 1 base, with 15 bases between the two germline ends. The CDR3 sequence is 15 residues long. Germline assignment: CDR1 GTSNPN and CDR2 SVGIG (reference sequence).

For this clone: The read comes to an end 3 residues before the CDR3 does, leaving the germline J gene to fill in the end. This chain uses TRBV14 with TRBJ2-7, with D maybe TRBD2 (6 bases). The V gene lost 3 bases and the J gene lost 5 bases, with 11 bases spanning the gap. The CDR3 has 13 amino acids. Germline V gene lookup returns CDR1 SGHDN and CDR2 FVKESK. CDR3 bases read: TGTGCCAGCAGCCAGGGGGGAAAGAACGAG. This gives the protein CASSQGGKNE. The full-length CDR3 reads as CASSQGGKNEQYF. Variable domain in full (rest from reference TRBV14 and TRBJ2-7): EAGVTQFPSHSVIEKGQTVTLRCDPISGHDNLYWYRRVMGKEIKFLLHFVKESKQDESGMPNNRFLAERTGGTYSTLKVQPAELEDSGVYFCASSQGGKNEQYFGPGTRLTVT.

A note on this clone: The DNA ends 3 residues before the CDR3 does, and the rest of the CDR3 is filled in from the germline J gene. V and J are TRBV5-4 and TRBJ1-2, with D tentatively TRBD1 (6 bases). CDR3 size: 16 residues. The germline gives CDR1 SGHNT, CDR2 YYREEE (reference sequence). This chain's CDR3 is CASSVEGDTGFLGYTF. The sequenced CDR3 bases are TGTGCCAGCAGCGTGGAGGGGGACACGGGGTTTCTCGGC.

Of note for this clone: The read stops 3 residues short of the end of the CDR3; the missing end is completed from the germline J gene. The V and J genes are TRBV11-2 and TRBJ2-7; D remains ambiguous. There are 13 residues in the CDR3. CDR1 SGHAT and CDR2 FQNNGV come from the germline V gene. Trimming cost V 1 base and J 3 bases, with 7 bases left between them. The chain's CDR3 is CASSLAQYYEQYF. The CDR3 DNA, read in part, is TGTGCCAGCAGCTTAGCGCAGTACTACGAG.